This T cell receptor beta chain was recovered during a study of T cells in Graves' hyperthyroidism and ophthalmopathy (dated 2019 in TCRdb). Notes on the research overall: Peripheral blood was collected at initial diagnosis, before any treatment. A discovery cohort of about a hundred patients, 43 with Graves' ophthalmopathy and about 58 with stable Graves' hyperthyroidism, was used to find distinguishing TCR V-J signatures. An independent validation cohort of around 20 hyperthyroidism patients and roughly 16 patients who later progressed to ophthalmopathy tested prospective prediction of ophthalmopathy. The approximately 95 discovery patients were divided at random into training and test sets in a 7:3 ratio. The study also compared thyroid tissue and blood T-cell repertoires from more than 5 Graves' hyperthyroidism patients. Once sampling was done, hyperthyroidism patients were given methimazole at a starting dose of 30 mg daily, whereas ophthalmopathy patients were given high-dose intravenous methylprednisolone. The paper reports TCR Vbeta CDR3 sequencing of some 140 peripheral blood samples: approximately 41 ophthalmopathy, roughly 74 hyperthyroidism and roughly 17 progressor patients.

Graves' hyperthyroidism was defined as stable when no progression to ophthalmopathy occurred over 18 months of follow-up. Hyperthyroidism patients were aged 18 to 65 years and newly diagnosed, with disease duration of less than 2 months. The study excluded patients with uncontrolled infections, other autoimmune diseases, pregnancy or lactation. Clinical symptoms, serum thyroxine and TRAb, thyroid ultrasound, and orbital computed tomography formed the basis for the diagnoses. PBMCs were separated from roughly 10 ml of fresh peripheral blood using Ficoll-Paque density gradient centrifugation. Total RNA was extracted with Trizol reagent, and quality was checked on an Agilent 2100 Bioanalyzer. This clonotype was seen a handful of times. There is no known antigen for this receptor. The record has no base qualities; no much larger clone is one base away. Study-level results and caveats: Most expanded thyroid clonotypes (frequency above 0.001) were also detected in blood, suggesting blood repertoires may reflect thyroid immune responses. No statistical method was used to fix the sample size in advance, and group allocation was not hidden from the investigators. A model built on a 13 V-J signature distinguished ophthalmopathy from stable hyperthyroidism, reaching roughly 88% sensitivity and 81% to 83% specificity in cross-validation and 80%/75% in testing. In validation, the model predicted progression to ophthalmopathy with over 65% sensitivity and approximately 78% specificity, a median of around six months before onset.

Amplification of TCR beta CDR3 regions was carried out from RNA transcripts. The TCR CDR3 was subjected to a first round of RT-PCR using the HTBI primer set and the Qiagen OneStep RT-PCR kit. Libraries were constructed in a second round of multiplex PCR, after which size selection and purification were performed. Libraries were sequenced paired-end with 100 bp reads on an Illumina HiSeq2000. Processing in the source paper ran as follows. SOAPnuke was used to process the raw data, throwing out any read that contained adapters or uncalled bases, had a mean Phred below 15, or lacked an exact constant-primer or identifier match. COPE v1.2.5 was used to merge high-quality paired reads, and clonotypes were defined as unique nucleotide sequences. MiTCR v1.1 was used to align the clonotypes against IMGT TRBV, TRBD and TRBJ reference segments. The analysis was restricted to V-J combinations with a frequency above 0.0001, which together covered 98% to 99.2% of the repertoires. The TCS score was defined as the ratio of F50 (clonal expansion) to E x V (chaos), calculated using BLOSUM62-based TCRdist between CDR3 peptides within each V-J. Welch's t-statistics and random forest reduced around 550 V-J features to 10 to 15, which were used in a naive Bayes classifier (R e1071). In-frame beta chains were kept once TCRdb had trimmed the public reads at Q25 with fastp and called clones with MiXCR. Each entry is one CDR3 protein sequence, shown with its most common DNA and genes. TCRdb assigned the V and J calls; the authors' analysis was not used. The sample profile shows 600,000 to 650,000 distinct CDR3 sequences; around 16% of them were found once. The ten largest account for about 3.8% of the sample.

Sequencing was performed on blood. The receptor comes from a woman in her twenties or thirties with Graves' hyperthyroidism.

The DNA sequence reads TGTGCCAGCAGTACCTCCTCCCACGAAGATAGGGACATTCAGTACTTC. This sequence encodes CASSTSSHEDRDIQYF. The sequence is built from TRBV6-4 and TRBJ2-4; the D segment cannot be called with confidence. The germline V gene gives CDR1 as MRHNA and CDR2 as SNTAGT. Between the V and J ends, shortened by 5 bases and 8 bases respectively, the junction contains 22 bases. The CDR3 runs 16 residues from the cysteine to the phenylalanine. Only the CDR3 DNA is retained, 48 bases long and in frame from the first base.